This T cell receptor beta chain was sequenced in a study of TIL therapy for anti-PD-1-resistant metastatic lung cancer. Study background: Patients had a median age of 54 years (range about 35-75). Most patients had lung adenocarcinoma.

Study conclusions and caveats: TIL cultures after expansion showed higher clonality and lower diversity than baseline tumor (median approximately 6% vs 31%).

Sequencing used immunoSEQ v3. Profiling relied on immunoSEQ multiplex PCR, and the TCRdb table lists in-frame clones only, not all of them. Of around 6,000 clones in the sample, 66% were seen once. The time point denotes: pre-treatment sample, taken before nivolumab and TIL therapy. Pleural nodules or supraclavicular lymph nodes made up most of the excised metastases sampled. Germline CDR1 reads KGHDR; CDR2 reads SFDVKD. The V and J ends lost 2 bases and 4 bases respectively, with 9 bases between them. The CDR3 spans 14 residues. Points on this clone: Its cognate antigen is unknown.

This rearrangement joins TRBV24-1 to TRBJ2-3; the D is unclear. Source: tumor tissue, taken at baseline. The TCR was taken from a person between 25 and 80 years old with non-small cell lung cancer. CDR3 coding DNA: TGTGCCACCAGTGATTATCCTTCCCCAGATACGCAGTATTTT. Amino acid sequence: CATSDYPSPDTQYF.